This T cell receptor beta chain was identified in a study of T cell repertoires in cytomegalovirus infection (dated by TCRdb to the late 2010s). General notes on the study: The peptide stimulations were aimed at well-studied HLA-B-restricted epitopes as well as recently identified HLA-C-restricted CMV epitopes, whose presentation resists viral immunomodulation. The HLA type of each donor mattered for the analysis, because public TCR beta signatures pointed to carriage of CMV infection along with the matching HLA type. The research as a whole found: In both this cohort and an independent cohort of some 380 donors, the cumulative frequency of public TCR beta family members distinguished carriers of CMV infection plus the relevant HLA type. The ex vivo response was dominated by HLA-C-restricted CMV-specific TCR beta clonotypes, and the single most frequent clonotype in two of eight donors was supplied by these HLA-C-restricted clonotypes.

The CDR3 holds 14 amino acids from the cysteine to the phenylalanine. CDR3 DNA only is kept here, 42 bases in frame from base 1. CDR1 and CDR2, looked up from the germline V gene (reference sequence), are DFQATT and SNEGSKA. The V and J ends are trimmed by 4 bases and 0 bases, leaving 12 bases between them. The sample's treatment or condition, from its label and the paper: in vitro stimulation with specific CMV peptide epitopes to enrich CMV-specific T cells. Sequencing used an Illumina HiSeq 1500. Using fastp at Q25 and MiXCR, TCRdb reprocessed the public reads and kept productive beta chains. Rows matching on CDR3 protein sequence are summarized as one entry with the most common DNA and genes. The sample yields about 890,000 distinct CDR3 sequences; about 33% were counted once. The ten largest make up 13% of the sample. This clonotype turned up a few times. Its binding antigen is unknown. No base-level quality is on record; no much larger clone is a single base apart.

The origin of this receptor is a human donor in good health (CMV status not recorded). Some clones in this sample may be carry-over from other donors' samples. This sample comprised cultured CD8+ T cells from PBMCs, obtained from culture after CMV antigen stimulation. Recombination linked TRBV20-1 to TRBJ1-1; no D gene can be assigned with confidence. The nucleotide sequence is TGCAGTGCTACGCCCCGGGAAATGAACACTGAAGCTTTCTTT. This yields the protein CSATPREMNTEAFF.